The T cell receptor (beta chain) described here comes from a study of blood T cell repertoires in COVID-19. Per the study methods: For nucleated cells, counts were estimated from reference gene primer amplification. Generated by immunoSEQ multiplex PCR, the TCRdb table keeps only in-frame clones and is missing some. From that table come the V and J calls and clone size; the DNA was used to work out D and trimming. The top ten clones hold around 11% of a sample with about 140,000 clones, 87% of them seen once. V gave up 2 bases and J gave up 3 bases; unmatched junction bases: 8. The CDR3 is 18 amino acids. Germline V gene lookup returns CDR1 SGHTA and CDR2 FQGTGA.

The sequencing sample was made of PBMCs or T cells enriched from blood (not recorded which). The V call is TRBV7-3, the J call TRBJ2-2, with 11 bases aligning to TRBD2. The sequence derives from a man in his 60s who had recovered from COVID-19. For the CDR3, the DNA is TGTGCCAGCAGCTTACCTAGCGGGAGGCCCCGGGACACCGGGGAGCTGTTTTTT. It is translated as CASSLPSGRPRDTGELFF.